These 28 T cell receptor beta chains share one sample of origin, sequenced in a study of CD8 T cells in Susac syndrome. Random hexamers were used to reverse transcribe 0.5 to 1 ug of RNA. TCRdb recomputed calls from the immunoSEQ multiplex PCR reads with MiXCR, one row per CDR3 protein. The sample includes roughly 80,000 distinct CDR3 sequences, just under 95% of them seen just once. Sequencing was carried out using CD8+ T cells from PBMCs. The origin of the receptors is a human donor in good health.

This clonotype was seen a single time. The chain uses TRBV27 and TRBJ1-1, with D uncertain. Germline-derived CDR1 and CDR2 are MNHEY and SMNVEV (reference sequence). With 4 bases removed from V and 10 bases from J, the gap between germline ends came to 19 bases. The CDR3 loop spans 14 amino acids. CDR3 nucleotide sequence: TGTGCCAGCAGTTCTACCGGACTTCTGAAGGCAGCTTTCTTT. Protein: CASSSTGLLKAAFF.

The chain uses TRBV29-1 and TRBJ2-1; 11 bases map to TRBD2. This CDR3 comprises 13 residues. The germline V gene has CDR1 SQVTM and CDR2 ANQGSEA. V shed 2 bases and J 6 bases; nucleotides not matched to a gene: 0. CDR3 amino acids: CSVETSGSNEQFF. CDR3 bases: TGCAGCGTTGAAACTAGCGGGAGCAATGAGCAGTTCTTC.

This chain links TRBV29-1 with TRBJ1-2; D call uncertain. Germline CDR1 is SQVTM and CDR2 is ANQGSEA. Trimming removed 4 bases at V and 5 bases at J, with 8 bases between. The CDR3 consists of 11 residues. The CDR3 spells CSVGDDYGYTF. CDR3 coding DNA: TGCAGCGTTGGAGATGATTATGGCTACACCTTC.

V gene TRBV4-1 combines with J gene TRBJ2-5; D call uncertain. This CDR3 contains 13 residues. Germline V gene lookup returns CDR1 MGHRA and CDR2 YSYEKL. Trimming removed 0 bases from V and 4 bases from J, with 6 bases in between. CDR3 sequence (DNA): TGCGCCAGCAGCCAAGAGGGTCGAGAGACCCAGTACTTC. Amino acids: CASSQEGRETQYF.

The chain couples TRBV5-6 to TRBJ1-5; D uncertain. The V gene lost 1 base and the J gene lost 7 bases, with 9 bases spanning the gap. The CDR3 spans 13 residues. Germline lookup yields CDR1 SGHDT and CDR2 YYEEEE. CDR3 region: CASSLTGKQPQHF. Here the CDR3 DNA reads TGTGCCAGCAGCTTGACCGGAAAACAGCCCCAGCATTTT.

This chain links TRBV13 with TRBJ1-2, with TRBD1 identical over 8 bases. The J segment lost 0 bases and the V segment lost 4 bases, leaving 7 bases of the junction unmatched. This CDR3 comprises 16 residues. The germline V gene encodes CDR1 PRHDT and CDR2 FYEKMQ (reference sequence). The CDR3 region has the DNA TGTGCCAGCAGCTCGGGACAGGATCCAGCTAACTATGGCTACACCTTC. Translation gives CASSSGQDPANYGYTF.

The chain employs TRBV20-1 and TRBJ2-3; the D gene is possibly TRBD1 (6 bases). V was trimmed by 5 bases and J by 4 bases, leaving 10 bases between them. The CDR3 contains 12 residues. Germline assignment: CDR1 DFQATT and CDR2 SNEGSKA (reference sequence). The CDR3 DNA is TGCAGTGCTCGTCGGACAGCAGATACGCAGTATTTT. Translation: CSARRTADTQYF.

J is TRBJ1-3 and V is TRBV27; D is undetermined. The CDR3 length is 14 residues. Trimming took off 6 bases at V and 1 base at J, with 10 bases between the two ends. Germline V gives CDR1 MNHEY, CDR2 SMNVEV (reference sequence). CDR3 in amino acids: CASRSGGSGNTIYF. Here the CDR3 DNA reads TGTGCCAGCAGGTCGGGCGGTTCTGGAAACACCATATATTTT.

The gene calls are TRBV9 and TRBJ2-5; maybe TRBD1 (6 bases). Trimming left V 4 bases short and J 5 bases short, with 18 bases between. The CDR3 spans 15 residues. Germline V gives CDR1 SGDLS, CDR2 YYNGEE. The CDR3 DNA is TGTGCCAGCAGCTTAATGGGGGCAGGCGGGGAGACCCAGTACTTC. Its protein is CASSLMGAGGETQYF. Full variable domain (remainder filled in from reference TRBV9 and TRBJ2-5): DSGVTQTPKHLITATGQRVTLRCSPRSGDLSVYWYQQSLDQGLQFLIQYYNGEERAKGNILERFSAQQFPDLHSELNLSSLELGDSALYFCASSLMGAGGETQYFGPGTRLLVL.

The CDR3 here is CASSLDPGEETQYF. The CDR3 bases are TGTGCCAGCAGCTTAGATCCGGGTGAAGAGACCCAGTACTTC. This chain joins TRBV11-2 and TRBJ2-5; no firm D call. The CDR3 contains 14 residues. Per germline, CDR1 SGHAT and CDR2 FQNNGV. Trimming took off 0 bases at V and 3 bases at J, with 8 bases between the two ends.

The chain uses TRBV7-2 and TRBJ2-7; D is possibly TRBD2 (6 bases). Germline values: CDR1 SGHTA, CDR2 FQGNSA. The ends were cut back, 3 bases at V and 4 bases at J, with 13 bases in the middle. This CDR3 is built from 14 residues. The CDR3 sequence is CASSFFSGPYEQYV. In DNA, the CDR3 is TGTGCCAGCAGCTTCTTTAGCGGACCATACGAGCAGTACGTC.

The gene calls are TRBV6-1 and TRBJ2-5; 7 bases map to TRBD1. CDR1 and CDR2 from the germline V gene are MNHNS and SASEGT. V lost 10 bases, J lost 4 bases, and 6 bases stayed unmatched. This CDR3 spans 12 amino acids. CDR3 DNA: TGTGCCATGCAGACAGGGCCAGAGACCCAGTACTTC. Protein: CAMQTGPETQYF.

The genes are TRBV7-9 and TRBJ2-7, with TRBD2 matching 8 bases. Germline loops: CDR1 SEHNR, CDR2 FQNEAQ (reference sequence). With 2 bases clipped from V and 3 bases from J, the junction kept 12 bases outside the gene matches. The CDR3 is made up of 17 amino acids. CDR3 residues: CASSLLSRSGGFYEQYF. The CDR3 nucleotides read TGTGCCAGCAGCTTACTCTCCCGGAGCGGGGGATTCTACGAGCAGTACTTC.

The V and J genes are TRBV29-1 and TRBJ1-1; no clear D. Germline assignment: CDR1 SQVTM and CDR2 ANQGSEA. The CDR3 has 14 residues. The V and J ends lost 4 bases and 4 bases respectively, with 16 bases between them. CDR3 DNA: TGCAGCGTTGGGGCGAGGGAGGGAGTCACTGAAGCTTTCTTT. This gives the protein CSVGAREGVTEAFF. Using reference TRBV29-1 and TRBJ1-1 for the parts outside the CDR3, the full variable domain is SAVISQKPSRDICQRGTSLTIQCQVDSQVTMMFWYRQQPGQSLTLIATANQGSEATYESGFVIDKFPISRPNLTFSTLTVSNMSPEDSSIYLCSVGAREGVTEAFFGQGTRLTVV.

The chain has TRBV4-1 and TRBJ2-5; 8 bases are shared with TRBD1. The V and J ends lost 3 bases and 7 bases, in that order; junction bases with no gene match: 10. The CDR3 sequence is 15 residues long. Germline loops: CDR1 MGHRA, CDR2 YSYEKL. The CDR3 DNA reads as TGCGCCAGCAGCCAGGAGTCCAGGGGGCGAGTGACCCAGTACTTC. It yields the protein CASSQESRGRVTQYF.

V and J are TRBV20-1 and TRBJ2-7; tentative D call: TRBD1 (6 bases). With 6 bases removed from V and 7 bases from J, the gap between germline ends came to 22 bases. Germline CDR1 reads DFQATT; CDR2 reads SNEGSKA (reference sequence). There are 14 residues in the CDR3. This chain's CDR3 is CSALTRDIGREQYF. The CDR3 bases are TGCAGTGCCCTAACCCGGGACATAGGTCGGGAGCAGTACTTC.

The J gene is TRBJ2-7, the V gene TRBV10-2; perhaps TRBD2 as D (5 bases). CDR3 size: 14 residues. The germline V gene encodes CDR1 WSHSY and CDR2 SAAADI. Trimming removed 1 base from V and 7 bases from J, with 14 bases in between. CDR3 sequence reads: CASSEFVISGEQYV. Here the CDR3 DNA reads TGCGCCAGCAGTGAGTTCGTAATATCGGGGGAGCAGTACGTC.

This chain connects TRBV15 to TRBJ1-2, with unresolved D. V lost 3 bases to trimming and J lost 8 bases, with 16 bases between them. This CDR3 is built from 14 residues. Germline-derived CDR1 and CDR2 are LNHNV and YYDKDF (reference sequence). The CDR3 here is CATSSEQKVNGYTF. The DNA of the CDR3 is TGTGCCACCAGCAGTGAACAGAAAGTTAACGGCTACACCTTC.

J is TRBJ2-7 and V is TRBV19; TRBD2 matches 7 bases. The V gene end was trimmed by 6 bases and the J gene end by 5 bases; junction bases not matched to a gene: 10. Germline V lookup: CDR1 LNHDA, CDR2 SQIVND (reference sequence). The CDR3 spans 14 residues. CDR3 sequence: CASSRPGDYHEQYF. The CDR3 coding sequence is TGTGCCAGTAGCCGCCCCGGGGACTACCACGAGCAGTACTTC.

The genes are TRBV5-1 and TRBJ2-2; D gene ambiguous. There are 13 residues in the CDR3. Trimming left V 5 bases short and J 5 bases short, with 10 bases between. Germline V gene sequence: CDR1 SGHRS, CDR2 YFSETQ. CDR3 loop: CASRNPVTGELFF. The CDR3 DNA reads as TGCGCCAGCAGGAATCCGGTAACCGGGGAGCTGTTTTTT. The full variable domain, completed using reference TRBV5-1 and TRBJ2-2, is KAGVTQTPRYLIKTRGQQVTLSCSPISGHRSVSWYQQTPGQGLQFLFEYFSETQRNKGNFPGRFSGRQFSNSRSEMNVSTLELGDSALYLCASRNPVTGELFFGEGSRLTVL.

This sequence joins TRBV20-1 and TRBJ2-1; 8 nucleotides match TRBD1. The germline V gene encodes CDR1 DFQATT and CDR2 SNEGSKA (reference sequence). There are 13 residues in the CDR3. The CDR3, as DNA: TGCAGCGCCACCGGACAGGGAAGGAATGAGCAGTTCTTC. This sequence encodes CSATGQGRNEQFF.

The rearrangement uses TRBV7-9 and TRBJ1-1; possibly TRBD1 for D (5 bases). V was cut by 5 bases and J by 5 bases, with 15 bases left in between. CDR1 is SEHNR, CDR2 FQNEAQ, per germline (reference sequence). The CDR3 is made up of 14 amino acids. The CDR3 loop is CASSPYGRETEAFF. The CDR3 region has the DNA TGTGCCAGCAGCCCCTACGGCAGGGAAACTGAAGCTTTCTTT.

The chain is built from TRBV27 and TRBJ1-5; D is uncertain. The CDR3 contains 14 residues. Germline-derived CDR1 and CDR2 are MNHEY and SMNVEV (reference sequence). The V gene lost 2 bases and the J gene lost 2 bases, with 7 bases spanning the gap. The CDR3 region is CASSLLGGNQPQHF. In DNA form, the CDR3 reads TGTGCCAGCAGTTTACTGGGTGGCAATCAGCCCCAGCATTTT.

This chain joins TRBV27 and TRBJ2-7; TRBD1 is a possible D gene (6 bases). The CDR3 sequence is 13 residues long. The germline V and J ends were trimmed by 3 bases and 6 bases, with 12 bases remaining between them. Germline V gene sequence: CDR1 MNHEY, CDR2 SMNVEV (reference sequence). CDR3 amino acids: CASSFGTGSEQYV. The CDR3 DNA is TGTGCCAGCAGTTTCGGTACAGGGTCCGAGCAGTACGTC.

This clonotype turned up a few times. V is TRBV3-1 and J is TRBJ1-5, with TRBD1 as a possible D gene (6 bases). The germline V gene has CDR1 LGHDT and CDR2 YNNKEL (reference sequence). The CDR3 totals 13 residues. The germline V and J ends were trimmed by 4 bases and 7 bases, with 11 bases remaining between them. The CDR3 sequence: CASSPGGGQPQHF. The CDR3 nucleotides are TGTGCCAGCAGCCCTGGCGGGGGCCAGCCCCAGCATTTT.

The chain links TRBV28 to TRBJ2-7; D is uncertain. The V gene lost 6 bases and the J gene lost 3 bases, with 6 bases spanning the gap. The CDR3 contains 11 residues. CDR1 and CDR2 (germline): MDHEN, SYDVKM. The CDR3: CASSHLYEQYF. Written as DNA, the CDR3 is TGTGCCAGCAGCCACCTCTACGAGCAGTACTTC.

Only one count was recorded for this clonotype. The chain carries TRBV15 and TRBJ2-3; 13 bases map to TRBD2. The V segment lost 3 bases and the J segment 6 bases; nucleotides outside the gene matches: 6. Germline loops: CDR1 LNHNV, CDR2 YYDKDF (reference sequence). CDR3 length equals 16 residues. The CDR3 loop is CATSRGTSGVRDTQYF. Here the CDR3 DNA reads TGTGCCACCAGCAGGGGGACTAGCGGGGTGAGGGATACGCAGTATTTT.

The chain joins TRBV27 to TRBJ2-1, with D maybe TRBD2 (5 bases). The CDR3 spans 15 residues. The V end lost 3 bases, the J end lost 7 bases, and 16 bases lay between the germline ends. The V gene's germline CDR1 is MNHEY and CDR2 SMNVEV (reference sequence). The DNA of the CDR3 is TGTGCCAGCAGTTTCGTTACCCGTCCGGGAAATGAGCAGTTCTTC. Translated: CASSFVTRPGNEQFF.